One sample yielded the 20 T cell receptor beta chains listed below, sequenced in a study of blood T cells in healthy people across ages. A second about 7 to 11 cycle PCR used barcoded and J-beta primers. TCRdb passed the 5' RACE reads through MiXCR, listing each CDR3 protein once. The repertoire consists of fewer than 1.5 million distinct CDR3 sequences, with approximately 38% occurring once and the leading ten covering approximately 7.9%. What was sequenced was blood. The receptors here all came from a woman under 30 in good health.

This clonotype occurred a few times. The J gene is TRBJ1-2, the V gene TRBV10-3; TRBD1 is a possible D gene (6 bases). This CDR3 is 16 amino acids long. Trimming left V 2 bases short and J 5 bases short, with 18 bases between. Per germline, CDR1 ENHRY and CDR2 SYGVKD. The CDR3 here is CAISERGSGDPYGYTF. The CDR3 nucleotides read TGTGCCATCAGTGAGAGGGGGTCCGGGGACCCGTATGGCTACACCTTC.

V and J are TRBV12-3 or TRBV12-4 and TRBJ2-5; 7 nucleotides agree with TRBD2. The CDR3 consists of 14 residues. With 1 base clipped from V and 11 bases from J, the junction kept 10 bases outside the gene matches. In nucleotides, the CDR3 is TGTGCCAGCAGTTTAGTTAGGGAGGGGAATGAGCAGTACTTC. Its translation is CASSLVREGNEQYF.

The chain uses TRBV20-1 and TRBJ2-4; 7 bases are shared with TRBD2. The DNA end is more similar to TRBJ2-7, so the J call may be wrong. CDR1 and CDR2 from the germline V gene are DFQATT and SNEGSKA (reference sequence). This CDR3 comprises 16 residues. CDR3 sequence: CSARDLGGVIKNEQYF. CDR3 DNA: TGCAGTGCTAGAGATCTGGGAGGGGTTATTAAGAACGAGCAGTACTTC.

The sample holds a few counts of this clonotype. The chain employs TRBV12-3 or TRBV12-4 and TRBJ2-6; D is uncertain. The CDR3 runs 15 residues. Trimming cost V 5 bases and J 2 bases, with 10 bases left between them. In DNA form, the CDR3 reads TGTGCCAGCAGTCAAACAGAGACTGGGGCCAACGTCCTGACTTTC. Translation: CASSQTETGANVLTF.

There are a few counts of this clonotype. The rearrangement uses TRBV25-1 and TRBJ2-3; D uncertain. Germline V CDR1 and CDR2: MGHDK, SYGVNS. The CDR3 is made up of 15 amino acids. V was clipped by 2 bases and J by 0 bases, with 9 bases between them. Here the CDR3 DNA reads TGTGCCAGCAGTGAACAGCCCCTTAGCACAGATACGCAGTATTTT. Translated, it gives CASSEQPLSTDTQYF.

The genes are TRBV6-5 and TRBJ2-3; 9 bases match TRBD2. J gave up 8 bases and V 4 bases, and 4 bases lay outside the gene matches. The CDR3 length is 13 residues. CDR1 and CDR2 from the germline V gene are MNHEY and SVGAGI. The CDR3 loop reads CASSLAGAGTQYF. The DNA for the CDR3 is TGTGCCAGCAGTTTAGCGGGAGCGGGTACGCAGTATTTT.

This clonotype was counted only a few times. The chain recombines TRBV20-1 with TRBJ2-5, with a possible D match to TRBD2 (5 bases). Germline loops: CDR1 DFQATT, CDR2 SNEGSKA (reference sequence). This CDR3 has 13 amino acids. Deletions cut 2 bases from V and 4 bases from J, with 11 bases between. The CDR3 nucleotides read TGCAGTGCTAGAAGGCCGGCGGGAGAGACCCAGTACTTC. It is translated as CSARRPAGETQYF.

This chain joins TRBV5-1 and TRBJ2-1; possible D gene TRBD2, 5 bases. Trimming removed 7 bases from V and 0 bases from J, with 14 bases in between. Per germline, CDR1 SGHRS and CDR2 YFSETQ. The CDR3 is 15 amino acids. CDR3: CASGQLGSSYNEQFF. In DNA form, the CDR3 reads TGCGCCAGCGGCCAACTGGGGAGCTCCTACAATGAGCAGTTCTTC.

The chain has TRBV11-1 and TRBJ2-5; D gene uncertain. Germline lookup yields CDR1 SGHAT and CDR2 FQDESV (reference sequence). The CDR3 spans 16 residues. The ends were cut back, 1 base at V and 6 bases at J, with 18 bases in the middle. DNA for the CDR3: TGTGCCAGCAGCTTAGTCGGGCAGTCCGAGGATAAGACCCAGTACTTC. This sequence encodes CASSLVGQSEDKTQYF. The complete variable domain, with remaining parts taken from reference TRBV11-1 and TRBJ2-5, reads EAEVAQSPRYKITEKSQAVAFWCDPISGHATLYWYRQILGQGPELLVQFQDESVVDDSQLPKDRFSAERLKGVDSTLKIQPAELGDSAMYLCASSLVGQSEDKTQYFGPGTRLLVL.

This rearrangement joins TRBV28 to TRBJ1-2; 7 nucleotides agree with TRBD1. The V gene's germline CDR1 is MDHEN and CDR2 SYDVKM. Unmatched junction bases numbered 7, after V lost 3 bases and J lost 3 bases. This CDR3 is built from 15 residues. In DNA, the CDR3 is TGTGCCAGCAGTTTCCAGACAGGGCCGTACTATGGCTACACCTTC. Amino acids: CASSFQTGPYYGYTF.

The chain couples TRBV20-1 to TRBJ2-4; 7 bases fit TRBD1. J was trimmed by 0 bases and V by 8 bases; bases with no gene match: 10. CDR1 DFQATT and CDR2 SNEGSKA come from the germline V gene (reference sequence). CDR3 length: 15 amino acids. CDR3 sequence: CSTPGGRLAKNIQYF. CDR3 DNA sequence: TGCAGTACCCCAGGGGGTCGACTAGCCAAAAACATTCAGTACTTC.

In its sample, this clonotype was seen a few times. The chain recombines TRBV14 with TRBJ2-3; D uncertain. Germline CDR1 reads SGHDN; CDR2 reads FVKESK. Trimming removed 8 bases from V and 1 base from J, with 10 bases in between. This CDR3 contains 13 residues. The CDR3 reads CASSRSRTDTQYF. The CDR3 nucleotides read TGTGCCAGCTCACGGTCACGCACAGATACGCAGTATTTT.

This rearrangement joins TRBV20-1 to TRBJ2-7; TRBD2 aligns across 11 bases. Trimming cost V 1 base and J 0 bases; bases outside gene matches: 2. The germline CDR1 and CDR2 sequences are DFQATT and SNEGSKA (reference sequence). The CDR3 is 15 amino acids. The CDR3 loop is CSARVGLAGSYEQYF. The CDR3 DNA follows: TGCAGTGCTAGAGTCGGACTAGCGGGCTCCTACGAGCAGTACTTC.

This clonotype showed up just a few times. The chain links TRBV29-1 to TRBJ2-7, with a tentative D call TRBD2 (5 bases). Germline V gene data show CDR1 as SQVTM and CDR2 as ANQGSEA. Trimming took off 4 bases at V and 2 bases at J, with 12 bases between the two ends. The CDR3 is made up of 13 amino acids. The CDR3 bases are TGCAGCGTTGTAGGTCAGACTACCTACGAGCAGTACTTC. It encodes CSVVGQTTYEQYF.

The chain links TRBV24-1 to TRBJ2-5; a weak D match, TRBD2 (6 bases). The CDR3 consists of 13 residues. V shed 7 bases and J shed 11 bases, with 19 bases lying between them. Germline lookup yields CDR1 KGHDR and CDR2 SFDVKD. CDR3 loop: CATREGGRDEQYF. In DNA form, the CDR3 reads TGTGCCACCAGGGAGGGAGGACGTGATGAGCAGTACTTC.

Here the CDR3 DNA reads TGCAGTGCTAGCATACAGGGCATGAACACTGAAGCTTTCTTT. The encoded protein is CSASIQGMNTEAFF. This sequence joins TRBV20-1 and TRBJ1-1; TRBD1 is a possible D gene (6 bases). Germline CDR1 reads DFQATT; CDR2 reads SNEGSKA (reference sequence). V was shortened by 3 bases and J by 0 bases, with 11 bases between the two germline ends. There are 14 residues in the CDR3.

This clonotype was seen only a few times. The chain uses TRBV24-1 and TRBJ2-1, with 9 bases identical to TRBD1. The CDR3 length is 16 residues. Trimming cost V 4 bases and J 3 bases; bases outside gene matches: 6. Germline V CDR1 and CDR2: KGHDR, SFDVKD. Here the CDR3 reads CATSEETGGLYNEQFF. In DNA, the CDR3 is TGTGCCACCAGTGAAGAAACAGGGGGCCTCTACAATGAGCAGTTCTTC.

A word on this clonotype: Since a much larger clone is just one base distant, this may be a read error. V usage is TRBV7-2 and J usage is TRBJ2-3; TRBD2 matches at 9 bases. The CDR3 sequence is 17 residues long. Germline values: CDR1 SGHTA, CDR2 FQGNSA. CDR3 residues: CAGSPRLAANRGDTQYF. The CDR3, as DNA: TGTGCCGGCAGCCCCAGACTAGCGGCTAACAGAGGAGATACGCAGTATTTT.

The J gene is TRBJ1-2, the V gene TRBV10-2; possible D gene TRBD1, 6 bases. Germline V gene lookup returns CDR1 WSHSY and CDR2 SAAADI. Trimming took 7 bases from V and 5 from J, leaving 17 bases between them. The CDR3 sequence is 14 residues long. In DNA form, the CDR3 reads TGCGCCAGCACCCTCGGGGGGGCGCGGTATGGCTACACCTTC. This encodes CASTLGGARYGYTF.

Remarks on this clonotype: Germline is not matched at one junction end, which may reflect a read error. The chain recombines TRBV6-1 with TRBJ1-2, with a weak D call TRBD1 (6 bases). This CDR3 has 13 residues. Germline values: CDR1 MNHNS, CDR2 SASEGT. Here the CDR3 DNA reads TGTGCCAGCACTGAACAGGGTAACTATGGCTACACCTTC. It encodes CASTEQGNYGYTF.